These T cell receptor beta chains were read from a single sample in a study of T cells in localized non-small cell lung cancer. The data were produced by immunoSEQ multiplex PCR, yet TCRdb's version contains in-frame clones alone and is incomplete. The table has nearly 40,000 clones, 70% to 90% seen once. The sample here was peripheral blood, taken before any cancer treatment. The receptors were sampled from a man aged 18 to 49 with stage I lung adenocarcinoma. Each CDR3 is given with its conserved first and last residue. Each record gives: clone size, J gene, V gene, D gene, CDR3 protein, CDR3 DNA. D genes are given only for firm matches. A row's size may be missing; if present it is once, few, many or a size class.

clone size: NA; J gene: TRBJ1-6; V gene: TRBV5-5; D gene: NA; CDR3 protein: CASSFRDTSYNSPLHF; CDR3 DNA: TGTGCCAGCAGCTTCCGGGACACCTCCTATAATTCACCCCTCCACTTT
clone size: few; J gene: TRBJ2-3; V gene: TRBV9; D gene: NA; CDR3 protein: CASSEDYTDTQYF; CDR3 DNA: TGTGCCAGCAGCGAAGACTACACAGATACGCAGTATTTT
clone size: NA; J gene: TRBJ2-1; V gene: TRBV27; D gene: TRBD1; CDR3 protein: CASSLFGTGVAGNEQFF; CDR3 DNA: TGTGCCAGCAGTTTATTCGGCACAGGGGTGGCCGGCAATGAGCAGTTCTTC
clone size: NA; J gene: TRBJ1-3; V gene: TRBV5-4; D gene: NA; CDR3 protein: CASSLENGNTIYF; CDR3 DNA: TGTGCCAGCAGCTTGGAAAATGGAAACACCATATATTTT
clone size: NA; J gene: TRBJ2-7; V gene: TRBV5-1; D gene: TRBD2; CDR3 protein: CASSLGGTSGSHEQYF; CDR3 DNA: TGCGCCAGCAGCTTGGGGGGGACTAGCGGCAGTCACGAGCAGTACTTC
clone size: NA; J gene: TRBJ1-2; V gene: TRBV27; D gene: TRBD1; CDR3 protein: CASSPGQGLTNYGYTF; CDR3 DNA: TGTGCCAGCAGCCCCGGACAGGGGTTAACTAACTATGGCTACACCTTC
clone size: NA; J gene: TRBJ1-4; V gene: TRBV4-3; D gene: TRBD1; CDR3 protein: CASSPRGQNVEKLFF; CDR3 DNA: TGCGCCAGCAGCCCGAGGGGACAGAACGTCGAAAAACTGTTTTTT
clone size: once; J gene: TRBJ2-6; V gene: TRBV7-2; D gene: NA; CDR3 protein: CASSSTGHGANVLTF; CDR3 DNA: TGTGCCAGCAGCTCTACAGGGCACGGGGCCAACGTCCTGACTTTC
clone size: NA; J gene: TRBJ1-1; V gene: TRBV19; D gene: NA; CDR3 protein: CASVIRAPNTEAFF; CDR3 DNA: TGTGCCAGTGTTATCAGAGCCCCCAACACTGAAGCTTTCTTT
clone size: NA; J gene: TRBJ1-6; V gene: TRBV27; D gene: NA; CDR3 protein: CASSLYDSPLHF; CDR3 DNA: TGTGCCAGCAGTTTATATGATTCACCCCTCCACTTT
clone size: NA; J gene: TRBJ2-5; V gene: TRBV5-1; D gene: NA; CDR3 protein: CASRGQETQYF; CDR3 DNA: TGCGCCAGCAGGGGTCAAGAGACCCAGTACTTC
clone size: few; J gene: TRBJ2-2; V gene: TRBV11-2; D gene: NA; CDR3 protein: CASPPGGSGTGELFF; CDR3 DNA: TGTGCCAGCCCCCCGGGGGGCTCGGGCACCGGGGAGCTGTTTTTT
clone size: NA; J gene: TRBJ1-2; V gene: TRBV7-3; D gene: TRBD1; CDR3 protein: CASSFQGVGYTF; CDR3 DNA: TGTGCCAGCAGCTTTCAGGGGGTCGGCTACACCTTC
clone size: NA; J gene: TRBJ2-2; V gene: TRBV6-1; D gene: NA; CDR3 protein: CASSWTADTGELFF; CDR3 DNA: TGTGCCAGCAGTTGGACAGCGGACACCGGGGAGCTGTTTTTT
clone size: few; J gene: TRBJ1-2; V gene: TRBV2; D gene: NA; CDR3 protein: CASSDQQGVYGYTF; CDR3 DNA: TGTGCCAGCAGTGATCAACAGGGCGTCTATGGCTACACCTTC
clone size: NA; J gene: TRBJ2-2; V gene: TRBV7-2; D gene: NA; CDR3 protein: CASSSRVIYTGELFF; CDR3 DNA: TGTGCCAGCAGCTCCAGGGTTATCTACACCGGGGAGCTGTTTTTT
clone size: NA; J gene: TRBJ1-4; V gene: TRBV27; D gene: NA; CDR3 protein: CASSFSGREATNEKLFF; CDR3 DNA: TGTGCCAGCAGTTTTAGTGGGCGTGAGGCAACTAATGAAAAACTGTTTTTT
clone size: once; J gene: TRBJ1-1; V gene: TRBV5-1; D gene: NA; CDR3 protein: CASSLGTTQGSAFF; CDR3 DNA: TGCGCCAGCAGCTTGGGAACGACACAGGGATCAGCTTTCTTT
clone size: NA; J gene: TRBJ2-7; V gene: TRBV7-9; D gene: TRBD2; CDR3 protein: CASSAGLGDYYEQYF; CDR3 DNA: TGTGCCAGCAGCGCAGGTTTGGGGGACTACTACGAGCAGTACTTC
clone size: NA; J gene: TRBJ1-1; V gene: TRBV5-1; D gene: TRBD1; CDR3 protein: CASSLDTGTGDTEAFF; CDR3 DNA: TGCGCCAGCAGCTTGGATACCGGGACAGGGGACACTGAAGCTTTCTTT
clone size: NA; J gene: TRBJ1-1; V gene: TRBV18; D gene: TRBD1; CDR3 protein: CASADRDNTEAFF; CDR3 DNA: TGTGCCAGCGCCGACAGGGACAACACTGAAGCTTTCTTT
clone size: once; J gene: TRBJ1-2; V gene: TRBV2; D gene: NA; CDR3 protein: CASSPGLYGYTF; CDR3 DNA: TGTGCCAGCTCTCCGGGCCTCTATGGCTACACCTTC
clone size: NA; J gene: TRBJ1-1; V gene: TRBV7-8; D gene: NA; CDR3 protein: CASSLQVAGTEAFF; CDR3 DNA: TGTGCCAGCAGCTTACAGGTGGCAGGAACTGAAGCTTTCTTT
clone size: NA; J gene: TRBJ2-5; V gene: TRBV4-1; D gene: NA; CDR3 protein: CASSQAEPGHTRYF; CDR3 DNA: TGCGCCAGCAGCCAAGCGGAGCCGGGCCACACCCGGTACTTC
clone size: NA; J gene: TRBJ1-1; V gene: TRBV28; D gene: TRBD1; CDR3 protein: CASRDRVNTEAFF; CDR3 DNA: TGTGCCAGCAGAGACAGGGTGAACACTGAAGCTTTCTTT
clone size: NA; J gene: TRBJ2-5; V gene: TRBV7-9; D gene: TRBD1; CDR3 protein: CASSPGTGRKETQYF; CDR3 DNA: TGTGCCAGCAGCCCGGGGACAGGGCGGAAAGAGACCCAGTACTTC